There are a few counts of the clone carrying this T cell receptor beta chain. Its specificity is not known. TCRdb analysed the multiplex PCR reads with MiXCR anew, one entry per CDR3 protein. The data contain under 300,000 distinct CDR3 sequences, around 34% of them singletons. The CDR3 runs to 14 residues. From germline, CDR1 is GTSNPN and CDR2 SVGIG (reference sequence). The ends lost 7 bases at V and 4 bases at J; junction bases unmatched: 11. These data belong to a study of breast tumors, draining lymph nodes, adjacent tissues. Samples came from axillary lymph nodes draining the breast cancer. Overall study findings and caveats: Luminal-like breast cancer showed significantly higher tumor–nontumor repertoire similarity than basal-like. Tumor repertoires ranked between lymph nodes and nontumor tissue in diversity, with V and J gene preferences.

The rearrangement links TRBV30 to TRBJ2-3; 7 bases are a match to TRBD2. The sequencing input was axillary lymph node tissue. The clonotype comes from a female donor with breast cancer. Some clones in this sample may be carry-over from other donors' samples. DNA of the CDR3: TGTGCCTTTCGGTCGGCGGGAGCCCCAGATACGCAGTATTTT. This gives the protein CAFRSAGAPDTQYF.